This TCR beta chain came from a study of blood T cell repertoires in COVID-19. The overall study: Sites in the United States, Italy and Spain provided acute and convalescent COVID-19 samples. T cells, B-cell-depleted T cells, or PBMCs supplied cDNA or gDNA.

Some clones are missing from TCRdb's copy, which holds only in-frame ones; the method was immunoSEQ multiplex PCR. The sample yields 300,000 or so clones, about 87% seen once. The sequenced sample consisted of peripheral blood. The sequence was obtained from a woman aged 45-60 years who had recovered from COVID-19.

In DNA, the CDR3 is TGTGCCAGTAGTATAGACATGAATCAGCCCCAGCATTTT. This gives the protein CASSIDMNQPQHF. The chain carries TRBV19 and TRBJ1-5, with D hard to call. V was shortened by 0 bases and J by 4 bases, with 4 bases between the two germline ends. The CDR3 is made up of 13 amino acids. The germline V gene encodes CDR1 LNHDA and CDR2 SQIVND (reference sequence).